These T cell receptor beta chains were read from a single sample in a study of blood T cell repertoires in COVID-19. TCRdb's table, derived via immunoSEQ multiplex PCR, lists solely in-frame clones and lacks some. This repertoire shows under 400,000 clones, approximately 89% found once; its top ten account for 1.6%. The specimen was peripheral blood. Source of these receptors: a woman in her twenties or thirties with COVID-19, enrolled during active disease. Each CDR3 is given with its conserved first and last residue. D genes are given only for firm matches. Where a row states a size, it is once, few, many or the class of an expanded clone; other rows omit it.

j_call d_call v_call clone_size cdr3_aa cdr3_nt
TRBJ1-6 - TRBV14 - CASSQDRTALDNSPLHF TGTGCCAGCAGCCAAGACAGGACTGCGCTAGATAATTCACCCCTCCACTTT
TRBJ1-6 - TRBV20-1 few CSASGVYNSPLHF TGCAGTGCGAGTGGAGTTTATAATTCACCCCTCCACTTT
TRBJ1-2 TRBD1 TRBV28 - CASGRSDRPDGYTF TGTGCCAGCGGAAGATCGGACAGGCCGGATGGCTACACCTTC
TRBJ1-5 - TRBV5-1 - CASSPQGNQPQHF TGCGCCAGCAGCCCCCAGGGTAATCAGCCCCAGCATTTT
TRBJ1-2 - TRBV12-5 - CASGPGGLRGYTF TGTGCTAGTGGTCCCGGGGGTCTTCGCGGCTACACCTTC
TRBJ1-5 - TRBV7-7 - CATPGNPSNQPQHF TGTGCCACCCCAGGGAACCCTAGCAATCAGCCCCAGCATTTT
TRBJ2-7 TRBD2 TRBV7-9 once CASSPRTSATYEQYF TGTGCCAGCAGCCCACGGACTAGCGCAACCTACGAGCAGTACTTC
TRBJ1-1 TRBD1 TRBV7-6 once CASSSGTGVMGTEAFF TGTGCCAGCAGCTCCGGGACAGGGGTTATGGGCACTGAAGCTTTCTTT
TRBJ1-5 TRBD1 TRBV6-1 - CASSARTGGGNQPQHF TGTGCCAGCAGTGCCCGGACAGGTGGTGGCAATCAGCCCCAGCATTTT
TRBJ1-3 TRBD1 TRBV19 - CASSAPGQRSGNTIYF TGTGCCAGTAGTGCCCCGGGACAGCGCTCTGGAAACACCATATATTTT
TRBJ1-4 - TRBV2 few CATRGAKGEEKLFF TGTGCCACCCGTGGGGCCAAAGGAGAGGAAAAACTGTTTTTT
TRBJ1-1 - TRBV4-1 - CASSQEAVNTEAFF TGCGCCAGCAGCCAAGAAGCCGTGAACACTGAAGCTTTCTTT
TRBJ2-7 - TRBV30 - CAWSVGGPYEQYF TGTGCCTGGAGTGTGGGGGGTCCCTACGAGCAGTACTTC
TRBJ1-3 - TRBV5-1 - CASSLQGTGNTIYF TGCGCCAGCAGCTTGCAGGGGACCGGAAACACCATATATTTT